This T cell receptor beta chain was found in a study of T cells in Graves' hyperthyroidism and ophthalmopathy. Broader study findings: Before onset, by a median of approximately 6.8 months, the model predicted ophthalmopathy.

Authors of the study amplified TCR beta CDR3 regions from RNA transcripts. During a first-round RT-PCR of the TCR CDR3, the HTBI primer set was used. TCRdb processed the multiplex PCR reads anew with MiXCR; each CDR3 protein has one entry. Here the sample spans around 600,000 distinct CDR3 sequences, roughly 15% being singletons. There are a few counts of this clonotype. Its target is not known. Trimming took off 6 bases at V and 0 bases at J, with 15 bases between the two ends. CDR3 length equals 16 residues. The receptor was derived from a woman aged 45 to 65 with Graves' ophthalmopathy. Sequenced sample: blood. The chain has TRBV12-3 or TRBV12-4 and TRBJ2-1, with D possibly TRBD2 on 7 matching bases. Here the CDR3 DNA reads TGTGCCAGCAGCCGGGGGCGCGGGAGCTCCTACAATGAGCAGTTCTTC. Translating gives CASSRGRGSSYNEQFF.